This paragraph reports one T cell receptor (beta chain). The target antigen is unknown. This sample was included in a study of T cells after yellow fever vaccination. Broader study findings: Primary-vaccination clones mostly resurfaced post-booster (more than 95% CD4, just under 90% CD8).

CDR1 SEHNR and CDR2 FQNEAQ come from the germline V gene (reference sequence). The ends were cut back, 2 bases at V and 8 bases at J, with 15 bases in the middle. CDR3 length equals 15 residues. TCRdb re-called the 5' RACE reads through MiXCR, storing one row per CDR3 protein. Of some 670,000 distinct CDR3 sequences detected, about 12% appear once; the ten largest clones hold about 16%. The TCR was taken from a man aged 30-40 years who received the YFV17D yellow fever vaccine. The starting material was PBMCs, obtained on the day of the yellow fever booster vaccination. This chain joins TRBV7-9 and TRBJ1-4; D is ambiguous. In DNA, the CDR3 is TGTGCCAGCAGCTTAAAGGGCGCACGGGTGGAAAAACTGTTTTTT. Translation gives CASSLKGARVEKLFF.